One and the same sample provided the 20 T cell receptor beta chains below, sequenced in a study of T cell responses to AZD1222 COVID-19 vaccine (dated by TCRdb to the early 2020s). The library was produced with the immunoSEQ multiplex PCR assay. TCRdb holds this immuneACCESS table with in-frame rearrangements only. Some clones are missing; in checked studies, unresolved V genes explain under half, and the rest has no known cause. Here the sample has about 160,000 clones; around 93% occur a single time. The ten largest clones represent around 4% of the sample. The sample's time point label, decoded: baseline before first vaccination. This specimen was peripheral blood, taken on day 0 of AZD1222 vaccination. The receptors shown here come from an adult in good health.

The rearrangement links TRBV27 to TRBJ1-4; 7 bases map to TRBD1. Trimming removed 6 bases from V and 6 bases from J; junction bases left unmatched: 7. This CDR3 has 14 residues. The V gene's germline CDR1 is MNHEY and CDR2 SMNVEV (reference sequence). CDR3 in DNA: TGTGCCAGCAGCCCCTGGACAGGACATGAAAAACTGTTTTTT. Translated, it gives CASSPWTGHEKLFF.

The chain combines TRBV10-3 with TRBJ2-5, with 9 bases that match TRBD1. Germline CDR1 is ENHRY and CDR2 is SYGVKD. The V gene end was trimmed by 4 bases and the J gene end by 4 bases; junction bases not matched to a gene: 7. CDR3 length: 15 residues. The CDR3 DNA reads TGTGCCATCAGTGCACCGGGACAGGGAGGAGAGACCCAGTACTTC. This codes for CAISAPGQGGETQYF.

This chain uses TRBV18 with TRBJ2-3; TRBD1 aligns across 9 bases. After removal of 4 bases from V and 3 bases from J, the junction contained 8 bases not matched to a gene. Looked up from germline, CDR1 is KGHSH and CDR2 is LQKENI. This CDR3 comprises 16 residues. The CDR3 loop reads CASSLTGGAKTDTQYF. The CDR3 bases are TGTGCCAGCTCACTTACAGGGGGCGCCAAGACAGATACGCAGTATTTT.

The CDR3, as DNA: TGTGCCAGCAGAACGGGAGGCCCATACGAGCAGTACTTC. Its protein product is CASRTGGPYEQYF. The genes are TRBV6-5 and TRBJ2-7, with 7 bases lining up with TRBD2. Germline trimming cut 6 bases from V and 4 bases from J; bases unmatched to any gene: 6. The CDR3 covers 13 residues. Germline V gene data show CDR1 as MNHEY and CDR2 as SVGAGI.

The CDR3 here is CASSHTRAPPGEQYF. The CDR3 bases are TGTGCCAGCAGCCACACGAGGGCCCCCCCGGGCGAGCAGTACTTC. The rearrangement joins TRBV7-3 to TRBJ2-7; a weak D match, TRBD2 (5 bases). This CDR3 contains 15 residues. Between the trimmed V and J ends, which lost 5 bases and 6 bases, there was a span of 20 bases. CDR1 and CDR2 from the germline V gene are SGHTA and FQGTGA.

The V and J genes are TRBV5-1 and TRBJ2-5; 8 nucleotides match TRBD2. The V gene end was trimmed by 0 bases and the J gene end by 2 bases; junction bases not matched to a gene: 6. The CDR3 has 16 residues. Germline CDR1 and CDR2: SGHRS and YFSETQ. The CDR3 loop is CASSLGVSGVQETQYF. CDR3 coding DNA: TGCGCCAGCAGCTTGGGGGTTAGCGGGGTTCAAGAGACCCAGTACTTC.

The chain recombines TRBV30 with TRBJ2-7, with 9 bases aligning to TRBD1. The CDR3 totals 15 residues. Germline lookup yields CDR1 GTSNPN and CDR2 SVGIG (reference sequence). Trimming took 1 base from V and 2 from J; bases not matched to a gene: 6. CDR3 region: CAWSAETGGPYEQYF. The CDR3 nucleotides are TGTGCCTGGAGTGCAGAGACAGGGGGTCCCTACGAGCAGTACTTC.

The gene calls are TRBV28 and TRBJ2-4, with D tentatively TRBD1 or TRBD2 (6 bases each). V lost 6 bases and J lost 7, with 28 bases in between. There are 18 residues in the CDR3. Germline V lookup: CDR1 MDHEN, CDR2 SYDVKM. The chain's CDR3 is CASSPALGARGAKNIQYF. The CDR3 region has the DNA TGTGCCAGCAGCCCCGCCCTCGGGGCTAGGGGGGCGAAGAACATTCAGTACTTC.

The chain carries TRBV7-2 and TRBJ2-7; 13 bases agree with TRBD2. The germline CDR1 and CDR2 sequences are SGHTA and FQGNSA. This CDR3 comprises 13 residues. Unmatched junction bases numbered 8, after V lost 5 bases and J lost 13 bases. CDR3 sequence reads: CASSPRTSGSVYF. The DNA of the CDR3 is TGTGCCAGCAGCCCGAGGACTAGCGGGAGTGTTTACTTC.

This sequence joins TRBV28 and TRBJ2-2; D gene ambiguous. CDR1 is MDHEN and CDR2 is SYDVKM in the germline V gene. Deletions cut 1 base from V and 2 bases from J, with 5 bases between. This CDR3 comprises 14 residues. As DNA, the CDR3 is TGTGCCAGCAGTTTATCAAGAAACACCGGGGAGCTGTTTTTT. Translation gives CASSLSRNTGELFF.

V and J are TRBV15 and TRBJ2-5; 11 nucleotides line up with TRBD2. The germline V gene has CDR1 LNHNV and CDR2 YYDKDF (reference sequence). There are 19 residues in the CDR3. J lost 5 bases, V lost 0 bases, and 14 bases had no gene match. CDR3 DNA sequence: TGTGCCACCAGCAGAGACCTCGGGGGCACTAGCGGGAGTCATGAGACCCAGTACTTC. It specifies CATSRDLGGTSGSHETQYF.

The CDR3 region is CASIIAGTSGTNEQFF. CDR3 coding DNA: TGTGCCAGCATTATTGCCGGGACTAGCGGGACGAATGAGCAGTTCTTC. The chain uses TRBV28 and TRBJ2-1; the match to TRBD2 covers 13 bases. This CDR3 comprises 16 residues. Unmatched junction bases numbered 10, after V lost 7 bases and J lost 7 bases. Germline CDR1 MDHEN, CDR2 SYDVKM.

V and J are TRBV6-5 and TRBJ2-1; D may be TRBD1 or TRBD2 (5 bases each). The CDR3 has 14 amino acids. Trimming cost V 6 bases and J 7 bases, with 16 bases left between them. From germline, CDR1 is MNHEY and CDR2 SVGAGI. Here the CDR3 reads CASSRRDLGNEQFF. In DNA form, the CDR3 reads TGTGCCAGCAGCCGCCGGGACCTAGGGAATGAGCAGTTCTTC.

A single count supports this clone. The CDR3 DNA is TGTGCCAGTAGTATGTCTCGGGAGAGGCCCTACAATGAGCAGTTCTTC. Translation gives CASSMSRERPYNEQFF. The chain links TRBV19 to TRBJ2-1; weak D call: TRBD2 (6 bases). The CDR3 length is 16 residues. Germline-derived CDR1 and CDR2 are LNHDA and SQIVND (reference sequence). V was shortened by 3 bases and J by 2 bases, with 14 bases between the two germline ends.

The CDR3 loop reads CASGGTGPPGELFF. The DNA of the CDR3 is TGTGCCAGCGGCGGGACAGGCCCTCCCGGGGAGCTGTTTTTT. The chain links TRBV6-5 to TRBJ2-2; 8 nucleotides agree with TRBD1. Germline CDR1 MNHEY, CDR2 SVGAGI. The CDR3 loop spans 14 amino acids. V shed 8 bases, J shed 6 bases, and the junction held 8 bases outside the gene matches.

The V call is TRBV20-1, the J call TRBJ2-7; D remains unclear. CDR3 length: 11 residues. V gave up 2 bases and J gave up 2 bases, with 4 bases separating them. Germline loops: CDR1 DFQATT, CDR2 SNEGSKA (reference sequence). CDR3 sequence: CSARNTYEQYF. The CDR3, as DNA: TGCAGTGCTAGAAACACCTACGAGCAGTACTTC.

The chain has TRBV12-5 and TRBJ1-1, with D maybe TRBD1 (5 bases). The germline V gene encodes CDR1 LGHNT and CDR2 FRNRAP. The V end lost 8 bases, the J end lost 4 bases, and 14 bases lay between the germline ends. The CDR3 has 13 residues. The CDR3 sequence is CASSGLGGTEAFF. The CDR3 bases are TGTGCTAGTTCAGGGCTAGGTGGCACTGAAGCTTTCTTT.

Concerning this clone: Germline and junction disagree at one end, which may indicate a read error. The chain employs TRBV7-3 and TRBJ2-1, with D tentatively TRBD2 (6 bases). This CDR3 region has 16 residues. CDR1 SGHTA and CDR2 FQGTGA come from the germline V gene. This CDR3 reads CASSLRVTSLVNEQFF. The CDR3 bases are TGTGCCAGCAGTTTAAGGGTAACTAGCCTTGTTAATGAGCAGTTCTTC.

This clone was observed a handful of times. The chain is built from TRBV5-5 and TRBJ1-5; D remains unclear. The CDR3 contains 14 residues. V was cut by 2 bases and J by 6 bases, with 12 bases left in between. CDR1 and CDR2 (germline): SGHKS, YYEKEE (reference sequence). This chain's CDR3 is CASSFAPEGQPQHF. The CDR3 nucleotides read TGTGCCAGCAGCTTTGCACCCGAGGGTCAGCCCCAGCATTTT.

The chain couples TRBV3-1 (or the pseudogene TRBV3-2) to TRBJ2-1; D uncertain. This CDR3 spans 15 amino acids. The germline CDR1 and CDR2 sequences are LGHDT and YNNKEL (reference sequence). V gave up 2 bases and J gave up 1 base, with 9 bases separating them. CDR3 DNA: TGTGCCAGCAGCCAACCAGGAGTATCCTACAATGAGCAGTTCTTC. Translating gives CASSQPGVSYNEQFF.